The present TCR beta chain was sequenced within a study of blood T cells in healthy people across ages. Using a J-beta primer mix together with a sample-barcoded 5' primer, a second PCR was run for about 6 to 11 cycles. Via MiXCR, TCRdb re-called the 5' RACE reads, giving one row per CDR3 protein. Here the sample spans over a million distinct CDR3 sequences, roughly 43% being singletons. The CDR3 length is 16 residues. Per germline, CDR1 SGHAT and CDR2 FQNNGV. Trimming took off 5 bases at V and 4 bases at J, with 20 bases between the two ends. This chain connects TRBV11-2 to TRBJ1-1; TRBD1 might be the D (5 bases). The TCR sequence derives from a woman younger than 35 in good health. Sample: blood. As DNA, the CDR3 is TGTGCCAGCAGCCCTCTCCCCAAGGGGATGGGCACTGAAGCTTTCTTT. It yields the protein CASSPLPKGMGTEAFF.